This TCR beta chain was sequenced in a study of T-cell memory formation after mild COVID-19. TCRdb reprocessed the 5' RACE reads with MiXCR, giving one entry per CDR3 protein. Of around 150,000 distinct CDR3 sequences listed, around 13% are singletons. This clonotype was seen a few times. With 4 bases clipped from V and 7 bases from J, the junction kept 7 bases outside the gene matches. This CDR3 spans 14 amino acids. This sequence was found in an adult woman who had mild COVID-19 (a few samples of this study predate the infection). Cell type and time point are not known. The sequenced sample consisted of PBMCs or a T cell subset sorted from them (not recorded which). This chain uses TRBV12-3 or TRBV12-4 with TRBJ1-2; 9 bases are shared with TRBD1. CDR3 loop: CASSSRDRVVGYTF. In nucleotides, the CDR3 is TGTGCCAGCAGTTCCAGGGACAGGGTTGTTGGCTACACCTTC.